The clone carrying this T cell receptor beta chain has a single count. The data were taken from a study of control samples from healthy donors and cancer patients. Sequenced by immunoSEQ multiplex PCR; TCRdb stores in-frame clones only, minus some. The sample shows approximately 120,000 clones, around 89% of them seen only once. This receptor was taken from a woman in her forties or fifties in good health. Sequencing was performed on blood.

This CDR3 is CASSGTSAFSYNEQFF. The CDR3 DNA is TGTGCCAGCAGCGGCACTAGCGCCTTCTCCTACAATGAGCAGTTCTTC. V and J are TRBV9 and TRBJ2-1; the match to TRBD2 covers 7 bases. The CDR3 length is 16 residues. Germline V lookup: CDR1 SGDLS, CDR2 YYNGEE. J gave up 0 bases and V 3 bases, and 6 bases lay outside the gene matches.